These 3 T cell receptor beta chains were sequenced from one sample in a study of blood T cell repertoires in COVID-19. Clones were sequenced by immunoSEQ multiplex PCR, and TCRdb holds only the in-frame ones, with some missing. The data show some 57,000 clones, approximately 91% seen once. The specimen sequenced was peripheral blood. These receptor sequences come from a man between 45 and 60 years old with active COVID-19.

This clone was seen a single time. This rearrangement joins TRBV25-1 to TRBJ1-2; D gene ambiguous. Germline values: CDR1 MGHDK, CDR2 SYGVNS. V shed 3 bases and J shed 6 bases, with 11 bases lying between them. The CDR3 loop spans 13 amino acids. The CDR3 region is CASSEWSGDGYTF. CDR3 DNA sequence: TGTGCCAGCAGTGAGTGGTCGGGTGATGGCTACACCTTC.

CDR3 sequence: CASSLSLNTQYF. The CDR3 DNA reads TGTGCCAGCAGCTTAAGTCTAAATACGCAGTATTTT. The J gene is TRBJ2-3, the V gene TRBV7-2; D is ambiguous. Trimming cost V 2 bases and J 7 bases, with 7 bases left between them. Germline values: CDR1 SGHTA, CDR2 FQGNSA. CDR3 length equals 12 residues. The whole variable domain, remainder taken from reference TRBV7-2 and TRBJ2-3, is GAGVSQSPSNKVTEKGKDVELRCDPISGHTALYWYRQSLGQGLEFLIYFQGNSAPDKSGLPSDRFSAERTGGSVSTLTIQRTQQEDSAVYLCASSLSLNTQYFGPGTRLTVL.

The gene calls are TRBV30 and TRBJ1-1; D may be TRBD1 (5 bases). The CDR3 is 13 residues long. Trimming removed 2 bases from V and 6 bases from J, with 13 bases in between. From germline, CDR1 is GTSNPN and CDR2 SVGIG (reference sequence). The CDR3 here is CAWSLRQYSEAFF. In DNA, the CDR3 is TGTGCCTGGAGTTTGCGACAGTACTCTGAAGCTTTCTTT.